The 8 T cell receptor beta chains reported below all come from one sample, sequenced in a study of T cell responses to AZD1222 COVID-19 vaccine. Measured with immunoSEQ multiplex PCR; TCRdb has only the in-frame clones, and not every one. The sample records about 110,000 clones, approximately 89% being singletons. This specimen was peripheral blood, taken on day 0 of MenACWY control vaccination. The receptors originated from an adult in good health.

This chain links TRBV19 with TRBJ2-7; 7 bases fit TRBD1. The trim removed 5 bases at V and 5 bases at J, leaving 6 bases unmatched. The V gene's germline CDR1 is LNHDA and CDR2 SQIVND (reference sequence). The CDR3 spans 13 residues. In DNA form, the CDR3 reads TGTGCCAGTAGTGCACAAGGGGGCCACGAGCAGTACTTC. Translating it yields CASSAQGGHEQYF.

This clone was observed once. The chain links TRBV7-9 to TRBJ2-3; the D is unclear. CDR3 length: 12 amino acids. The germline CDR1 and CDR2 sequences are SEHNR and FQNEAQ (reference sequence). With 5 bases removed from V and 2 bases from J, the gap between germline ends came to 5 bases. DNA of the CDR3: TGTGCCAGCAGCGCTTTCACAGATACGCAGTATTTT. Its translation: CASSAFTDTQYF.

V is TRBV2 and J is TRBJ1-5, with a possible D match to TRBD1 (6 bases). V lost 6 bases and J 2 bases, leaving 8 bases between the germline ends. Germline lookup yields CDR1 SNHLY and CDR2 FYNNEI. This CDR3 region has 13 residues. This CDR3 reads CASRAGGNQPQHF. Written as DNA, the CDR3 is TGTGCCAGCAGGGCAGGGGGCAATCAGCCCCAGCATTTT. The full variable domain, rest sourced from reference TRBV2 and TRBJ1-5, is EPEVTQTPSHQVTQMGQEVILRCVPISNHLYFYWYRQILGQKVEFLVSFYNNEISEKSEIFDDQFSVERPDGSNFTLKIRSTKLEDSAMYFCASRAGGNQPQHFGDGTRLSIL.

This clone came up once. The chain combines TRBV3-1 (or the pseudogene TRBV3-2) with TRBJ2-4; D is unclear. Germline values: CDR1 LGHDT, CDR2 YNNKEL (reference sequence). V was cut by 4 bases and J by 4 bases, with 11 bases left in between. The CDR3 spans 14 residues. The CDR3 DNA reads as TGTGCCAGCAGCCCCAGAATGGGGAAAAACATTCAGTACTTC. This sequence encodes CASSPRMGKNIQYF.

The V gene is TRBV14, the J gene TRBJ2-1; 10 bases match TRBD1. Germline assignment: CDR1 SGHDN and CDR2 FVKESK. This CDR3 comprises 16 residues. After removal of 3 bases from V and 10 bases from J, the junction contained 12 bases not matched to a gene. The CDR3 spells CASSQATGGPSNEQFF. Written as DNA, the CDR3 is TGTGCCAGCAGCCAGGCGACAGGGGGCCCCAGTAACGAGCAGTTCTTC.

The rearrangement uses TRBV5-8 and TRBJ1-4; D is possibly TRBD1 (6 bases). This CDR3 region has 15 residues. Germline V gives CDR1 SGHTS, CDR2 YDEGEE. Deletions cut 1 base from V and 7 bases from J, with 14 bases between. In nucleotides, the CDR3 is TGTGCCAGCAGCTTGAGGAGGCAGGGGAGTGAAAAACTGTTTTTT. It encodes CASSLRRQGSEKLFF.

The rearrangement uses TRBV7-2 and TRBJ1-2; perhaps TRBD1 as D (6 bases). The CDR3 extends over 14 amino acids. Germline CDR1 reads SGHTA; CDR2 reads FQGNSA. With 5 bases removed from V and 5 bases from J, the gap between germline ends came to 15 bases. Here the CDR3 reads CASSPEGVGYGYTF. CDR3 in DNA: TGTGCCAGCAGCCCAGAGGGGGTGGGTTATGGCTACACCTTC.

The chain carries TRBV4-3 and TRBJ1-4; the D is unclear. This CDR3 spans 18 amino acids. Deletions cut 0 bases from V and 14 bases from J, with 28 bases between. The germline V gene has CDR1 LGHNA and CDR2 YSLEER. The CDR3 reads CASSQDWRAPERLERLFF. The DNA of the CDR3 is TGCGCCAGCAGCCAAGATTGGCGGGCTCCGGAAAGGCTAGAGAGGCTGTTTTTT.